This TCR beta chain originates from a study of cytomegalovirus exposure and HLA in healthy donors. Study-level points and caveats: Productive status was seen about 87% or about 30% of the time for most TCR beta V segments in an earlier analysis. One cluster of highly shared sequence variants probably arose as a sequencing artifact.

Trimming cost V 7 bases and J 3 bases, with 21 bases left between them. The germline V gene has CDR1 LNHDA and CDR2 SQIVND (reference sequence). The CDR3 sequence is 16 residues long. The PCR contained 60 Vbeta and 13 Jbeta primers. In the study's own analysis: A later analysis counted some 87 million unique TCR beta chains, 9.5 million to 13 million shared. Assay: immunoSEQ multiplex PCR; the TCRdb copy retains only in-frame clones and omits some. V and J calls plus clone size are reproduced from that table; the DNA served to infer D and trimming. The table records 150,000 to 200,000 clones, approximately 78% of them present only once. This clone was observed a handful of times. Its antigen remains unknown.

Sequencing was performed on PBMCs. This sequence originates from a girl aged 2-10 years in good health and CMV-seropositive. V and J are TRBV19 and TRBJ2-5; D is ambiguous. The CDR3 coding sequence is TGTGCCAGTAAAGTTGAAGTACCACATCAAGAAGAGACCCAGTACTTC. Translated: CASKVEVPHQEETQYF.